The 25 T cell receptor beta chains listed next were all sequenced from one sample in a study of T cells in localized non-small cell lung cancer. Using immunoSEQ multiplex PCR, the repertoire was profiled, and TCRdb retains in-frame clones only, with some absent. The sample shows roughly 40,000 clones, around 86% of them seen only once. Sequencing used peripheral blood, obtained before any cancer treatment. Receptors were obtained from a man aged 18 to 49 with stage I lung adenocarcinoma.

This chain joins TRBV28 and TRBJ1-3; D possibly corresponds to TRBD1 (5 bases). Germline CDR1 reads MDHEN; CDR2 reads SYDVKM. This CDR3 is built from 16 residues. Trimming shortened V by 2 bases and J by 6 bases, and 17 bases separated the two germline ends. The CDR3 DNA sequence: TGTGCCAGCAGTTTAAGTCGAGGCAGGGTGAAAAACACCATATATTTT. It specifies CASSLSRGRVKNTIYF.

The rearrangement links TRBV30 to TRBJ2-5; 11 bases match TRBD2. The CDR3 spans 15 residues. Trimming at V came to 4 bases and at J to 4 bases, leaving 8 bases not matched to a gene. CDR1 and CDR2 from the germline V gene are GTSNPN and SVGIG (reference sequence). The CDR3 DNA sequence: TGTGCCTGGAAGAGTCCGGGACTAGCGGTAGAGACCCAGTACTTC. Protein: CAWKSPGLAVETQYF.

This chain links TRBV4-3 with TRBJ1-2; D unresolved. The V end was cut by 0 bases, the J end by 4 bases, with 12 bases between. Germline V CDR1 and CDR2: LGHNA, YSLEER. The CDR3 has 15 residues. The CDR3 protein is CASSQDRASGYGYTF. The CDR3 coding sequence is TGCGCCAGCAGCCAAGATCGGGCCTCTGGCTATGGCTACACCTTC.

The chain combines TRBV9 with TRBJ1-2; no definite D call. Trimming took off 0 bases at V and 4 bases at J, with 10 bases between the two ends. This CDR3 is 14 amino acids long. CDR1 is SGDLS and CDR2 is YYNGEE in the germline V gene. Here the CDR3 reads CASSVATTPYGYTF. CDR3 sequence (DNA): TGTGCCAGCAGCGTAGCTACGACACCCTATGGCTACACCTTC.

CDR3: CASSQDQAEYEQYF. In nucleotides, the CDR3 is TGTGCCAGCAGCCAAGATCAGGCAGAATACGAGCAGTACTTC. J is TRBJ2-7 and V is TRBV4-2; D not resolved. Looked up from germline, CDR1 is LGHNA and CDR2 is YNFKEQ. This CDR3 has 14 amino acids. Trimming stripped 0 bases from V and 4 bases from J, with 10 bases between.

This clone was found once. This rearrangement joins TRBV6-5 to TRBJ1-1, with D uncertain. CDR3 size: 13 residues. CDR1 and CDR2 (germline): MNHEY, SVGAGI. With 2 bases removed from V and 1 base from J, the gap between germline ends came to 5 bases. The CDR3 DNA is TGTGCCAGCAGTTACGAGTGGAACACTGAAGCTTTCTTT. This gives the protein CASSYEWNTEAFF.

This chain connects TRBV4-2 to TRBJ2-2; 8 nucleotides match TRBD2. This CDR3 comprises 16 residues. Germline CDR1 reads LGHNA; CDR2 reads YNFKEQ. The trim removed 4 bases at V and 3 bases at J, leaving 7 bases unmatched. DNA for the CDR3: TGTGCCAGCAGCCCCCACGCGGGGGGCGACACCGGGGAGCTGTTTTTT. Its protein product is CASSPHAGGDTGELFF.

V usage is TRBV7-2 and J usage is TRBJ1-1, with D hard to call. The germline gives CDR1 SGHTA, CDR2 FQGNSA. Trimming cost V 2 bases and J 5 bases, with 15 bases left between them. The CDR3 runs to 15 residues. The CDR3 DNA reads TGTGCCAGCAGCTTAATTCCGGGAGTGGGGACTGAAGCTTTCTTT. This gives the protein CASSLIPGVGTEAFF.

The chain joins TRBV10-3 to TRBJ1-1, with D uncertain. V was shortened by 8 bases and J by 3 bases, with 10 bases between the two germline ends. Germline V lookup: CDR1 ENHRY, CDR2 SYGVKD. The length of the CDR3 is 12 residues. The CDR3 DNA is TGTGCCATCCGCGGCCAGGACACTGAAGCTTTCTTT. It specifies CAIRGQDTEAFF.

The genes are TRBV19 and TRBJ1-5; perhaps TRBD1 as D (5 bases). V lost 5 bases and J 5 bases, leaving 22 bases between the germline ends. The CDR3 length is 17 residues. Germline V gene data show CDR1 as LNHDA and CDR2 as SQIVND (reference sequence). The CDR3 coding sequence is TGTGCCAGTAGTCCATACCCCCAGGGACGGGGCGATCAGCCCCAGCATTTT. Translation: CASSPYPQGRGDQPQHF.

The gene calls are TRBV29-1 and TRBJ1-1, with D possibly TRBD1 on 6 matching bases. V was shortened by 4 bases and J by 7 bases, with 13 bases between the two germline ends. In germline, CDR1 is SQVTM, CDR2 ANQGSEA. The CDR3 is 12 residues long. The CDR3: CSVGRGDLEAFF. CDR3 nucleotide sequence: TGCAGCGTTGGGAGGGGGGACCTTGAAGCTTTCTTT.

The J gene is TRBJ1-1, the V gene TRBV4-1; D ambiguous. This CDR3 is 15 amino acids long. Germline V gene sequence: CDR1 MGHRA, CDR2 YSYEKL. Trimming pared 1 base from V and 2 bases from J, leaving 11 bases between. CDR3 nucleotides: TGCGCCAGCAGCCAAGGGGGTTCGCGTAACACTGAAGCTTTCTTT. As protein: CASSQGGSRNTEAFF.

The chain joins TRBV9 to TRBJ1-4; 7 bases are shared with TRBD1. J gave up 1 base and V 4 bases, and 4 bases lay outside the gene matches. Germline V gene data show CDR1 as SGDLS and CDR2 as YYNGEE. This CDR3 is 15 amino acids long. This CDR3 is CASSTPGGTNEKLFF. DNA for the CDR3: TGTGCCAGCAGCACCCCAGGGGGAACTAATGAAAAACTGTTTTTT.

The CDR3 here is CASSGDGGSTDTQYF. The DNA for the CDR3 is TGTGCCAGCAGCGGGGACGGGGGGAGCACAGATACGCAGTATTTT. The chain combines TRBV28 with TRBJ2-3, with 7 nucleotides matching TRBD2. V lost 6 bases, J lost 0 bases, and 6 bases stayed unmatched. This CDR3 has 15 residues. Germline values: CDR1 MDHEN, CDR2 SYDVKM.

V is TRBV4-3 and J is TRBJ2-7, with 8 bases fitting TRBD1. Trimming cost V 4 bases and J 4 bases; bases outside gene matches: 15. The CDR3 length is 17 residues. Germline CDR1 LGHNA, CDR2 YSLEER. CDR3 amino acids: CASSPRFGTGGWYEQYF. CDR3 bases: TGCGCCAGCAGCCCCCGTTTCGGAACAGGGGGATGGTACGAGCAGTACTTC.

This chain links TRBV28 with TRBJ1-1; maybe TRBD1 (6 bases). CDR3 length: 15 residues. The germline V gene encodes CDR1 MDHEN and CDR2 SYDVKM. Trimming left V 4 bases short and J 5 bases short, with 17 bases between. The CDR3 sequence is CASSSMEGGGTEAFF. Here the CDR3 DNA reads TGTGCCAGCAGTTCAATGGAGGGGGGAGGGACTGAAGCTTTCTTT.

This sequence joins TRBV6-5 and TRBJ1-2; 7 bases align to TRBD1. With V trimmed by 6 bases and J by 8 bases, 9 bases remained unmatched. The germline CDR1 and CDR2 sequences are MNHEY and SVGAGI. CDR3 size: 13 residues. The CDR3 loop reads CASRRSTGEGYTF. The CDR3, as DNA: TGTGCCAGCAGGCGGAGTACAGGGGAGGGCTACACCTTC.

This chain connects TRBV7-6 to TRBJ2-5; TRBD1 agrees at 10 bases. This CDR3 is 15 amino acids long. The V gene end was trimmed by 5 bases and the J gene end by 2 bases; junction bases not matched to a gene: 5. Germline CDR1 and CDR2: SGHVS and FNYEAQ. This chain's CDR3 is CASSTDRGRQETQYF. For the CDR3, the DNA is TGTGCCAGCAGCACGGACAGGGGGAGGCAAGAGACCCAGTACTTC. The full variable domain, rest sourced from reference TRBV7-6 and TRBJ2-5, is GAGVSQSPRYKVTKRGQDVALRCDPISGHVSLYWYRQALGQGPEFLTYFNYEAQQDKSGLPNDRFSAERPEGSISTLTIQRTEQRDSAMYRCASSTDRGRQETQYFGPGTRLLVL.

The V call is TRBV19, the J call TRBJ2-1, with D unresolved. CDR3 size: 13 residues. Trimming removed 7 bases at V and 2 bases at J, with 9 bases between. Germline V lookup: CDR1 LNHDA, CDR2 SQIVND (reference sequence). CDR3 sequence: CASKHSAYNEQFF. The DNA of the CDR3 is TGTGCCAGTAAACACAGTGCCTACAATGAGCAGTTCTTC. Variable domain in full (rest from reference TRBV19 and TRBJ2-1): DGGITQSPKYLFRKEGQNVTLSCEQNLNHDAMYWYRQDPGQGLRLIYYSQIVNDFQKGDIAEGYSVSREKKESFPLTVTSAQKNPTAFYLCASKHSAYNEQFFGPGTRLTVL.

V gene TRBV19 combines with J gene TRBJ1-2; 7 nucleotides line up with TRBD1. Germline V gene data show CDR1 as LNHDA and CDR2 as SQIVND (reference sequence). V shed 5 bases, J shed 5 bases, and the junction held 8 bases outside the gene matches. The CDR3 consists of 14 residues. The CDR3 DNA reads TGTGCCAGTAGTGCTGAAGGCAGGGGGTATGGCTACACCTTC. This translates into CASSAEGRGYGYTF.

This clone appeared once. The chain combines TRBV27 with TRBJ2-1; 9 bases fit TRBD1. Losses at the gene ends were 3 bases for V and 2 bases for J; bases not matched to a gene: 2. The CDR3 is 15 residues long. Germline V lookup: CDR1 MNHEY, CDR2 SMNVEV (reference sequence). CDR3 sequence reads: CASSLDRGTYNEQFF. CDR3 in DNA: TGTGCCAGCAGTTTGGACAGGGGCACCTACAATGAGCAGTTCTTC.

The gene calls are TRBV21-1 and TRBJ1-3. TRBV21-1 is deemed a pseudogene. The CDR3 has 17 amino acids. The CDR3 DNA is TGTGCCAGCAGCAAATTGGCAGGAGCCGCTGCTGGAAACACCATATATTTT. Protein: CASSKLAGAAAGNTIYF.

The chain carries TRBV7-9 and TRBJ1-4, with a possible D match to TRBD1 (5 bases). Looked up from germline, CDR1 is SEHNR and CDR2 is FQNEAQ (reference sequence). This CDR3 comprises 16 residues. V lost 6 bases and J 1 base, leaving 15 bases between the germline ends. The CDR3 sequence: CASSGAGGRTNEKLFF. CDR3 coding DNA: TGTGCCAGCAGTGGGGCAGGAGGAAGAACTAATGAAAAACTGTTTTTT.

This rearrangement joins TRBV5-6 to TRBJ2-3; unclear D gene. The CDR3 covers 15 residues. Germline V lookup: CDR1 SGHDT, CDR2 YYEEEE. Trimming stripped 7 bases from V and 2 bases from J, with 17 bases between. CDR3 in amino acids: CASSYGQRSTDTQYF. The CDR3 region has the DNA TGTGCCAGCTCCTACGGTCAGCGATCCACAGATACGCAGTATTTT. The variable domain in full, completed from reference TRBV5-6 and TRBJ2-3, reads DAGVTQSPTHLIKTRGQQVTLRCSPKSGHDTVSWYQQALGQGPQFIFQYYEEEERQRGNFPDRFSGHQFPNYSSELNVNALLLGDSALYLCASSYGQRSTDTQYFGPGTRLTVL.

V is TRBV27 and J is TRBJ1-1, with D unclear. The V end lost 0 bases, the J end lost 1 base, and 9 bases lay between the germline ends. CDR1 and CDR2 from the germline V gene are MNHEY and SMNVEV (reference sequence). The CDR3 covers 15 residues. CDR3 in amino acids: CASSLSTTRNTEAFF. In DNA, the CDR3 is TGTGCCAGCAGTTTATCGACGACGAGGAACACTGAAGCTTTCTTT.